This T cell receptor (beta chain) was sequenced during a study of human T cells and chemical hapten exposure. The study, taken as a whole, reports: Following DPC sensitization, TCRs present above 1 in 1000 frequency showed no change.

The germline V and J ends were trimmed by 5 bases and 3 bases, with 22 bases remaining between them. Per the germline V gene, CDR1 is MNHEY and CDR2 is SVGEGT. The CDR3 has 17 residues. The authors extracted total RNA from unfractionated whole blood. Individual cDNA molecules received unique molecular identifiers in the library. How the authors handled the data: Sample TCR totals centred on a median of approximately 96,000, ranging about 20,000 to 690,600. MiXCR was run by TCRdb on the 5' RACE reads, yielding one entry per CDR3 protein. The V and J calls here are based on TCRdb, not the publication. Seen here are more than 75,000 distinct CDR3 sequences, more than 15% observed once, and the top ten hold nearly 7%. This clonotype showed up just a few times. Its antigen is as yet unknown.

This chain connects TRBV6-2 or TRBV6-3 to TRBJ1-1, with a weak D call TRBD1 (5 bases). The sequence was collected from a female donor in good health. CDR3 coding DNA: TGTGCCAGCAGTCGGGACGGCTTCGCACGTTCGGACACTGAAGCTTTCTTT. This sequence encodes CASSRDGFARSDTEAFF.